The 10 T cell receptor beta chains below come from one sample, sequenced in a study of memory CD8 T cells in hepatitis C reinfection. Specified time point: pre-reinfection, 55 to 20 weeks before reinfection detection. No in vitro expansion preceded TCR sequencing of the sorted cells. Method: immunoSEQ multiplex PCR; TCRdb's copy keeps in-frame clones and lacks some. The data show over 50,000 clones, with roughly 86% seen just once and about 1% held by the top ten. The material sequenced was naive CD8+ T cells sorted from blood. Source of these receptors: a man aged 18-30 years with hepatitis C virus infection.

CDR3 nucleotide sequence: TGTGCCAGTCGGTGGGGGGGCACTGAAGCTTTCTTT. Translating it yields CASRWGGTEAFF. The V gene is TRBV19, the J gene TRBJ1-1; D is perhaps TRBD1 (5 bases). Germline loops: CDR1 LNHDA, CDR2 SQIVND (reference sequence). The CDR3 spans 12 residues. V lost 8 bases, J lost 4 bases, and 11 bases lay in between.

This clone was recorded a few times. V is TRBV4-1 and J is TRBJ1-4, with 7 bases that match TRBD1. CDR1 and CDR2 from the germline V gene are MGHRA and YSYEKL. The CDR3 runs to 15 residues. The junction had 8 bases not matched to a gene; V was cut back by 5 bases and J by 5 bases. In DNA form, the CDR3 reads TGCGCCAGCAGCAGAACCGACAGGGCCAATGAAAAACTGTTTTTT. Its protein product is CASSRTDRANEKLFF.

The gene calls are TRBV5-4 and TRBJ2-7, with 12 bases that match TRBD2. Germline assignment: CDR1 SGHNT and CDR2 YYREEE (reference sequence). V lost 4 bases and J lost 4; bases outside the gene matches: 3. This CDR3 contains 14 residues. This CDR3 is CASSTGLAGYEQYF. The CDR3 DNA reads as TGTGCCAGCAGCACCGGACTAGCGGGATACGAGCAGTACTTC.

This CDR3 is CASPPEAGGPETQYF. In DNA, the CDR3 is TGTGCCAGCCCCCCGGAAGCGGGGGGGCCGGAGACCCAGTACTTC. V usage is TRBV2 and J usage is TRBJ2-5, with 10 bases lining up with TRBD2. The CDR3 loop spans 15 amino acids. CDR1 and CDR2 (germline): SNHLY, FYNNEI. The junction had 11 bases not matched to a gene; V was cut back by 8 bases and J by 5 bases.

V usage is TRBV29-1 and J usage is TRBJ2-1, with D possibly matching TRBD2 (6 bases). CDR3 length equals 15 residues. CDR1 is SQVTM, CDR2 ANQGSEA, per germline. V was clipped by 2 bases and J by 4 bases, with 15 bases between them. The DNA for the CDR3 is TGCAGCGTTGAACCGGGGGAGAACCCATACAATGAGCAGTTCTTC. This codes for CSVEPGENPYNEQFF.

The chain is built from TRBV5-1 and TRBJ2-2; the match to TRBD2 covers 8 bases. The CDR3 is made up of 15 amino acids. CDR1 and CDR2 from the germline V gene are SGHRS and YFSETQ. The junction had 4 bases not matched to a gene; V was cut back by 4 bases and J by 2 bases. The CDR3 reads CASSPRTSNTGELFF. DNA of the CDR3: TGCGCCAGCAGCCCAAGGACTAGCAACACCGGGGAGCTGTTTTTT.

The chain combines TRBV6-1 with TRBJ2-5; no clear D. The V gene lost 2 bases and the J gene lost 2 bases, with 9 bases spanning the gap. Germline assignment: CDR1 MNHNS and CDR2 SASEGT. The CDR3 contains 14 residues. The CDR3 coding sequence is TGTGCCAGCAGTGAATGGGCAGGTCAAGAGACCCAGTACTTC. It specifies CASSEWAGQETQYF.

This clone showed up just once. The chain employs TRBV2 and TRBJ2-3, with TRBD1 identical over 7 bases. Germline lookup yields CDR1 SNHLY and CDR2 FYNNEI. The V and J ends lost 5 bases and 0 bases, in that order; junction bases with no gene match: 20. CDR3 length: 20 residues. In DNA, the CDR3 is TGTGCCAGCAGTACCCTCGACAGGGTATTGGGGCCAACTAGCACAGATACGCAGTATTTT. Encoded protein: CASSTLDRVLGPTSTDTQYF.

This chain uses TRBV29-1 with TRBJ1-1; 8 nucleotides align to TRBD1. Trimming took 7 bases from V and 2 from J; bases not matched to a gene: 9. The CDR3 contains 14 residues. CDR1 and CDR2 from the germline V gene are SQVTM and ANQGSEA. The CDR3 DNA is TGCAGCGGCCGACAGGGGATGGGAAACACTGAAGCTTTCTTT. Translating it yields CSGRQGMGNTEAFF.

This rearrangement joins TRBV29-1 to TRBJ2-3; 15 positions match TRBD2. The CDR3 runs 16 residues. After removal of 7 bases from V and 5 bases from J, the junction contained 10 bases not matched to a gene. CDR1 is SQVTM and CDR2 is ANQGSEA in the germline V gene. The DNA of the CDR3 is TGCAGCGATTCCGGGACTAGCGGGGGGTGGGAAGATACGCAGTATTTT. Encoded protein: CSDSGTSGGWEDTQYF.